This TCR beta chain was identified during a study of PD-L1 blockade in urothelial cancer. Whole-study context: Blood was subjected to analysis at 3 weeks (second dose) and 6 weeks following treatment start. T cells numbered a median of approximately 130,000 in the blood samples.

Time point here: pretreatment peripheral blood. Individual patients had between 1 and 8 samples, taken pretreatment and on-treatment. Clones were sequenced by immunoSEQ multiplex PCR, and TCRdb holds only the in-frame ones, with some missing. Counted here are 95,000 or so clones, roughly 84% occurring once; the ten biggest clones make up roughly 2%. The sample here was PBMCs, taken around atezolizumab (anti-PD-L1) treatment. This clonotype originated in a man aged 55 to 70 with urothelial cancer.

The CDR3 nucleotides read TGTGCCAGCAGCTCGAGACTAGCGGGAACCGGGGAGCTGTTTTTT. This translates into CASSSRLAGTGELFF. The chain links TRBV9 to TRBJ2-2, with 11 bases identical to TRBD2. V was clipped by 4 bases and J by 5 bases; unmatched bases: 4. This CDR3 spans 15 amino acids. Germline V gene lookup returns CDR1 SGDLS and CDR2 YYNGEE. The complete variable domain, with remaining parts taken from reference TRBV9 and TRBJ2-2, reads DSGVTQTPKHLITATGQRVTLRCSPRSGDLSVYWYQQSLDQGLQFLIQYYNGEERAKGNILERFSAQQFPDLHSELNLSSLELGDSALYFCASSSRLAGTGELFFGEGSRLTVL.